Here is one T cell receptor beta chain with its context. Which antigen it targets is not known. No per-base quality is available; no much larger clone lies one base away. This sample is part of a study of OX40 agonist ivuxolimab in advanced cancers. For the study in its entirety: The costimulatory receptor OX40 (CD134) was targeted by ivuxolimab, a fully human IgG2 agonistic monoclonal antibody. Intravenous ivuxolimab was administered to patients every 2 weeks at six dose levels: 0.01, 0.1, 0.3, 1.5, 3 and 10 mg/kg. Among the approximately 50 dose-escalation patients, about 20 had hepatocellular carcinoma, roughly 15 melanoma, 9 renal cell carcinoma and 9 head and neck cancer. The paper describes the monotherapy dose-escalation part (N of about 47 patients) of the phase I trial of ivuxolimab. The dose-escalation cohort was about 86% male with a mean age of about 60 years, ranging from roughly 23 to 90. Partial responses occurred in three dose-escalation patients, of whom one had hepatocellular carcinoma and two had cutaneous melanoma. Prior anti-PD-1, anti-PD-L1 or anti-CTLA-4 therapy was permitted, and 30% to 50% of dose-escalation patients had received checkpoint inhibitors. The point of sequencing TCRbeta in the periphery was to test whether ivuxolimab changed TCR sequence diversity and drove clonal T-cell expansion.

On the study overall, not on this receptor specifically: Low levels of normalized T-cell clonal expansion were also seen in some patients who did not respond. On average, CD8+ T cells showed more expanded clones than CD4+ T cells after ivuxolimab. In the 0.1-3.0 mg/kg groups, partial responders had among the lowest normalized peripheral clonal expansion, particularly in CD8+ T cells. At doses of 0.1 to 3.0 mg/kg, clonal expansion of both CD4+ and CD8+ T cells in blood was seen between baseline and week 6. The antigen specificity of the clonally expanded peripheral T cells was not determined.

Patients with autoimmune disease history or receiving systemic immunosuppression were excluded from the trial. In every dose cohort, peripheral blood was drawn for TCR sequencing at baseline, cycle 4 day 1, and cycle 7 day 1. Samples were obtained from an open-label, multicenter, first-in-human phase I dose-escalation trial of ivuxolimab. Adults with locally advanced or metastatic head and neck squamous cell, hepatocellular, melanoma or renal cell carcinoma were enrolled in the trial. Before TCR sequencing, CD4+ T cells and CD8+ T cells from peripheral blood were sorted into separate populations. Taken from the germline V gene, the CDR1 and CDR2 loops are LGHNA and YNFKEQ. V has 0 bases trimmed and J has 3 bases trimmed; junction bases matching no gene number 8. The CDR3 starts with the cysteine, ends with the phenylalanine, and has 17 residues. Only the CDR3 part of the read is kept: 51 bases, read in frame from the first base.

To sequence the TCRbeta CDR3 region, genomic DNA was isolated from the sorted cells. The immunoSEQ Assay was used for sequencing of TCRbeta CDR3 regions. TCRdb took over this immuneACCESS table, retaining in-frame rearrangements with V and J assigned. Such tables are incomplete; in checked studies, under half of the missing clones stem from an unresolved V gene, and the remainder is unexplained. The sample profile shows about 77,000 clones; under 90% of them were found once. The ten largest clonotypes hold approximately 2.4% of the sample. Here the sequenced sample was CD4+ or CD8+ T cells sorted from blood, taken in a trial of the OX40 agonist ivuxolimab. The receptor chain draws on TRBV4-2 and TRBJ2-7; the junction holds 10 bases that match TRBD2. The receptor was derived from an adult with an advanced solid tumor such as melanoma, head and neck, liver or kidney cancer. The CDR3 protein: CASSQDLSGRLFYEQYF. The nucleotides are TGTGCCAGCAGCCAAGATCTTAGCGGGAGGCTCTTCTACGAGCAGTACTTC.